These 10 T cell receptor beta chains were sequenced from one sample in a study of technical replicates of blood from a few donors. TCRdb's copy holds only in-frame clones and misses some; the assay was immunoSEQ multiplex PCR. The sample holds nearly 80,000 clones; roughly 96% are singletons and the top ten take less than 0.35%. Sample: T cells isolated from PBMCs. The receptors derive from a human donor in good health.

This chain uses TRBV15 with TRBJ1-1; D not resolved. The CDR3 loop spans 15 amino acids. The V end was cut by 1 base, the J end by 0 bases, with 9 bases between. Per the germline V gene, CDR1 is LNHNV and CDR2 is YYDKDF (reference sequence). The CDR3 loop is CATSRGAGMNTEAFF. Here the CDR3 DNA reads TGTGCCACCAGCAGAGGGGCGGGTATGAACACTGAAGCTTTCTTT.

The chain has TRBV6-1 and TRBJ2-1; TRBD2 aligns across 13 bases. Germline loops: CDR1 MNHNS, CDR2 SASEGT. The length of the CDR3 is 16 residues. The ends lost 3 bases at V and 8 bases at J; junction bases unmatched: 7. The DNA of the CDR3 is TGTGCCAGCAGTGATGCCGGGACTAGCGGGAAAGATGAGCAGTTCTTC. This encodes CASSDAGTSGKDEQFF.

This rearrangement joins TRBV6-6 to TRBJ2-5, with D tentatively TRBD1 (5 bases). The CDR3 spans 13 residues. Germline CDR1 reads MNHNY; CDR2 reads SVGAGI (reference sequence). This CDR3 is CASRAGQEETQYF. The CDR3 DNA sequence: TGTGCTTCCCGGGCAGGGCAAGAAGAGACCCAGTACTTC.

This chain joins TRBV19 and TRBJ2-4; TRBD1 agrees at 9 bases. V shed 5 bases and J 0 bases; nucleotides not matched to a gene: 8. Germline values: CDR1 LNHDA, CDR2 SQIVND (reference sequence). This CDR3 region has 17 residues. The CDR3 is CASSAGQGNLAKNIQYF. In DNA form, the CDR3 reads TGTGCCAGTAGTGCCGGACAGGGGAATCTAGCCAAAAACATTCAGTACTTC.

The chain has TRBV28 and TRBJ2-7, with a possible D match to TRBD2 (5 bases). The V gene's germline CDR1 is MDHEN and CDR2 SYDVKM. CDR3 length: 12 amino acids. The V end was cut by 8 bases, the J end by 1 base, with 9 bases between. The CDR3 region is CASGLISYEQYF. In DNA, the CDR3 is TGTGCCAGCGGACTGATATCCTACGAGCAGTACTTC.

The chain joins TRBV7-8 to TRBJ2-7; 8 bases map to TRBD1. Germline V CDR1 and CDR2: SGHVS, FQNEAQ. The ends lost 0 bases at V and 4 bases at J; junction bases unmatched: 8. The CDR3 totals 16 residues. The CDR3 loop reads CASSLAWHRGIYEQYF. The CDR3 coding sequence is TGTGCCAGCAGCTTAGCCTGGCACAGGGGGATATACGAGCAGTACTTC.

The gene calls are TRBV13 and TRBJ2-7; 9 bases agree with TRBD2. Germline loops: CDR1 PRHDT, CDR2 FYEKMQ (reference sequence). Losses at the gene ends were 3 bases for V and 2 bases for J; bases not matched to a gene: 11. The CDR3 totals 17 residues. CDR3 protein: CASSFRNSGRKTYEQYF. The CDR3 DNA sequence: TGTGCCAGCAGCTTTAGGAATAGCGGGAGAAAAACCTACGAGCAGTACTTC.

This rearrangement joins TRBV7-3 to TRBJ2-7; TRBD1 matches 9 bases. Germline trimming cut 5 bases from V and 3 bases from J; bases unmatched to any gene: 8. The CDR3 is made up of 15 amino acids. Germline V gives CDR1 SGHTA, CDR2 FQGTGA. DNA for the CDR3: TGTGCCAGCAGCCTCACCGGGACAGGGTACTACGAGCAGTACTTC. Amino acids: CASSLTGTGYYEQYF.

The chain combines TRBV7-2 with TRBJ1-1; D remains unclear. CDR3 length: 12 residues. The V gene's germline CDR1 is SGHTA and CDR2 FQGNSA. Trimming took 1 base from V and 3 from J, leaving 3 bases between them. The CDR3 region is CASSLVYTEAFF. In DNA form, the CDR3 reads TGTGCCAGCAGCTTAGTCTACACTGAAGCTTTCTTT.

This clone has only one observation. V gene TRBV30 combines with J gene TRBJ1-1; no firm D call. V was trimmed by 0 bases and J by 6 bases, leaving 11 bases between them. The CDR3 sequence is 13 residues long. The V gene's germline CDR1 is GTSNPN and CDR2 SVGIG (reference sequence). The CDR3 coding sequence is TGTGCCTGGAGTGTACTAATTAGATCTGAAGCTTTCTTT. Translating it yields CAWSVLIRSEAFF.